Listed below are T cell receptor beta chains from one sample, sequenced in a study of Ad26.COV2.S vaccination and SARS-CoV-2 variants. Repertoires were generated with immunoSEQ multiplex PCR, while TCRdb's copy carries only in-frame clones and drops some. Seen here are a few hundred thousand clones, roughly four fifths observed once, and the top ten hold 7.4%. The specimen comprised peripheral blood, sampled in a trial of Ad26.COV2.S vaccine versus placebo. The receptor source for this set is a person aged 18 to 65 who received the Ad26.COV2.S COVID-19 vaccine or a placebo. The CDR3 runs from the conserved cysteine through the conserved F or W. The D gene is left open where the match is weak. Clone sizes are given selectively: once, few, many, or a class where the clone is expanded.

clone size,D gene,V gene,J gene,CDR3 DNA,CDR3 protein
.,.,TRBV7-9,TRBJ2-1,TGTGCCAGCAGCTTCCGATCGCACAGGCTAGGCAATGAGCAGTTCTTC,CASSFRSHRLGNEQFF
.,TRBD1,TRBV19,TRBJ2-7,TGTGCCAGTATCGGGACAGGTCGGAGTGAGCAGTACTTC,CASIGTGRSEQYF
.,.,TRBV7-9,TRBJ2-7,TGTGCCAGCAGTTATCCTCCGGACGGCGGGACCTACGAGCAGTACTTC,CASSYPPDGGTYEQYF
.,TRBD2,TRBV11-2,TRBJ2-1,TGTGCCAGCAGCTTTAGCGGGGCCTCCTACAATGAGCAGTTCTTC,CASSFSGASYNEQFF
.,.,TRBV6-6,TRBJ1-6,TGTGCCAGCAGTCCGGGGGGGTCCGCAGACTCCTATAATTCACCCCTCCACTTT,CASSPGGSADSYNSPLHF
.,.,TRBV12-5,TRBJ2-1,TGTGCTAGTGGTTTTGCCAGCCTCTACAATGAGCAGTTCTTC,CASGFASLYNEQFF
.,TRBD1,TRBV19,TRBJ2-2,TGTGCCAGTAGTCCGCAGGGGGCTGACACCGGGGAGCTGTTTTTT,CASSPQGADTGELFF
.,TRBD2,TRBV24-1,TRBJ2-5,TGTGCCACCAGTGTCGCAACTAGCGCCAGGCAGGAGACCCAGTACTTC,CATSVATSARQETQYF
few,TRBD1,TRBV7-2,TRBJ1-2,TGTGCCAGCAGCCCTAGGGGGACAGGGCAGGGTGGCTACACCTTC,CASSPRGTGQGGYTF
.,.,TRBV11-1,TRBJ2-1,TGTGCCAGCAGCGAGACATCGCTCTCCTACAATGAGCAGTTCTTC,CASSETSLSYNEQFF
.,.,TRBV30,TRBJ1-2,TGTGCCTGGGGGGGGGACCGAGAAAACTATGGCTACACCTTC,CAWGGDRENYGYTF
.,.,TRBV6-1,TRBJ2-7,TGTGCCAGCAGCTCCCGGGACCCCCGCCTCGAGCAGTACTTC,CASSSRDPRLEQYF
.,.,TRBV15,TRBJ1-2,TGTGCCACCAGCAGGGCCGCGGGCGGGGGCGCTGGCTACACCTTC,CATSRAAGGGAGYTF
few,.,TRBV5-4,TRBJ2-5,TGTGCCAGCAGCCGCGGCGAGCTGGAGACCCAGTACTTC,CASSRGELETQYF
.,.,TRBV5-6,TRBJ2-7,TGTGCCAGCAGCCGGATGGTCTACGAGCAGTACTTC,CASSRMVYEQYF
.,.,TRBV4-3,TRBJ2-7,TGCGCCAGCAGCAACCGGACCATGGGGATCTACGAGCAGTACTTC,CASSNRTMGIYEQYF
.,TRBD2,TRBV5-1,TRBJ2-5,TGCGCCAGCACTATTAATCCAGGACTAGGAAGGGGTCAAGAGACCCAGTACTTC,CASTINPGLGRGQETQYF
.,TRBD2,TRBV18,TRBJ2-5,TGTGCCAGCTCGCCCGGGTTTGGGACTAGCGTGGGAGAGACCCAGTACTTC,CASSPGFGTSVGETQYF
.,.,TRBV7-6,TRBJ1-4,TGTGCCAGCAGCTTGAAACTGTTTTTT,CASSLKLFF
.,.,TRBV6-5,TRBJ1-1,TGTGCCAGCAGTCCAGAGGCGGACACTGAAGCTTTCTTT,CASSPEADTEAFF
.,.,TRBV6-2/TRBV6-3,TRBJ2-2,TGTGCCAGCAGCCCTCATGGCGGGGTTAACACCGGGGAGCTGTTTTTT,CASSPHGGVNTGELFF
.,.,TRBV6-1,TRBJ1-5,TGTGCCAGCAGTGAGTCCAACAGCAATCAGCCCCAGCATTTT,CASSESNSNQPQHF
.,.,TRBV5-1,TRBJ2-3,TGCGCCAGCAGGGCGGGCACAGATACGCAGTATTTT,CASRAGTDTQYF
once,.,TRBV28,TRBJ2-3,TGTGCCAGCAGTTTTCTGTCTGGGTTAAGCACAGATACGCAGTATTTT,CASSFLSGLSTDTQYF
.,TRBD1,TRBV19,TRBJ1-1,TGTGCCAGTAGTTCTCGGACAGGAATAACTGGGCCTGAAGCTTTCTTT,CASSSRTGITGPEAFF
.,.,TRBV11-2,TRBJ2-7,TGTGCCAGCAGCCGACCTTGGGGTCGGTCCTACGAGCAGTACTTC,CASSRPWGRSYEQYF
.,.,TRBV2,TRBJ2-3,TGTGCCAGCAGTGGGGACAGCACAGATACGCAGTATTTT,CASSGDSTDTQYF
once,TRBD1,TRBV13,TRBJ1-4,TGTGCCAGCAGGAGACGACAGGGACGAAGCGAAAAACTGTTTTTT,CASRRRQGRSEKLFF
.,TRBD2,TRBV19,TRBJ2-6,TGTGCCAGTAGTGGATTAGCGGGAGGGAGCTCTGGGGCCAACGTCCTGACTTTC,CASSGLAGGSSGANVLTF
.,TRBD2,TRBV7-2,TRBJ2-1,TGTGCCAGCAGCGTCATAGCGGGGTACAATGAGCAGTTCTTC,CASSVIAGYNEQFF
.,.,TRBV9,TRBJ1-1,TGTGCCAGCAGCTTACAGGGTTCCCTGAACACTGAAGCTTTCTTT,CASSLQGSLNTEAFF